The rows below give T cell receptor beta chains drawn from one sample of a study of vaccination and CD4 T cells after COVID-19. What these receptors recognize is not known. TCRdb re-called the PCR reads with MiXCR, one entry per CDR3 protein. Here the sample spans 20,000 to 25,000 distinct CDR3 sequences, 46% being singletons. This specimen was CD4+ T cells from blood, cultured in vitro, taken about 7 months after SARS-CoV-2 vaccination. These receptors originate from a human donor who had recovered from COVID-19. Each CDR3 is given with its conserved first and last residue. Each record gives: D gene, clone size, CDR3 length, J gene, V gene, CDR3 protein, CDR3 DNA. The D gene is left open where the match is weak. Clone size is shown for a subset of rows, as once, few, many or a class of expanded clone.

. . 13 TRBJ1-1 TRBV7-9 CASSFSGNTEAFF TGTGCCAGCAGCTTCTCGGGGAACACTGAAGCTTTCTTT
. . 13 TRBJ2-5 TRBV18 CASGGAGVETQYF TGTGCCAGCGGAGGGGCCGGCGTAGAGACCCAGTACTTC
. . 13 TRBJ1-6 TRBV7-9 CASSLDGNSPLHF TGTGCCAGCAGCTTAGACGGGAATTCACCCCTCCACTTT
. . 13 TRBJ2-5 TRBV6-5 CASSLGQKETQYF TGTGCCAGCAGTTTGGGGCAGAAAGAGACCCAGTACTTC
. . 15 TRBJ1-1 TRBV6-1 CASNPLGGKNTEAFF TGTGCCAGCAACCCCCTCGGGGGCAAGAACACTGAAGCTTTCTTT
. few 13 TRBJ1-2 TRBV7-9 CASSTALIYGYTF TGTGCCAGCAGTACGGCCCTCATCTATGGCTACACCTTC
TRBD1 . 16 TRBJ1-5 TRBV19 CASSIVEGASNQPQHF TGTGCCAGTAGTATAGTGGAGGGGGCGAGCAATCAGCCCCAGCATTTT
. . 13 TRBJ1-5 TRBV15 CATSRGRDQPQHF TGTGCCACCAGCAGGGGCAGGGATCAGCCCCAGCATTTT
TRBD2 . 16 TRBJ2-7 TRBV5-4 CASGRIAGGPVGEQYF TGTGCCAGCGGGCGGATAGCGGGAGGGCCAGTTGGTGAGCAGTACTTC
. . 15 TRBJ2-7 TRBV7-8 CASSLEVLMPYEQYF TGTGCCAGCAGCTTAGAGGTCTTGATGCCCTACGAGCAGTACTTC
. . 16 TRBJ1-2 TRBV2 CASSEWSLRSGYGYTF TGTGCCAGCAGTGAATGGTCTCTACGATCGGGGTATGGCTACACCTTC
TRBD1 . 13 TRBJ1-1 TRBV20-1 CSAWGQTNTEAFF TGCAGTGCCTGGGGACAGACGAACACTGAAGCTTTCTTT
. . 12 TRBJ2-5 TRBV20-1 CSAKGSGETQYF TGCAGTGCTAAGGGAAGCGGGGAGACCCAGTACTTC
TRBD1 few 15 TRBJ1-5 TRBV6-1 CASNPGGHANQPQHF TGTGCCAGCAACCCAGGGGGACACGCCAATCAGCCCCAGCATTTT
TRBD2 medium-sized 16 TRBJ2-3 TRBV20-1 CSAGLAGASSTDTQYF TGCAGTGCAGGACTAGCGGGGGCCTCTAGCACAGATACGCAGTATTTT